Below, 2 T cell receptor beta chains from the same sample are listed, as sequenced in a study of T cell responses to AZD1222 COVID-19 vaccine. Sequencing used immunoSEQ multiplex PCR; TCRdb keeps in-frame clones, though not all of them. The sample includes 100,000 to 150,000 clones, 70% to 90% of them seen just once. This material consisted of peripheral blood, taken on day 0 of AZD1222 vaccination. These receptors were obtained from an adult in good health.

V is TRBV5-1 and J is TRBJ1-1, with D perhaps TRBD1 (5 bases). The V gene lost 2 bases and the J gene lost 1 base, with 9 bases spanning the gap. CDR1 SGHRS and CDR2 YFSETQ come from the germline V gene. The CDR3 has 14 amino acids. Here the CDR3 reads CASSFGGTNTEAFF. The CDR3 DNA reads as TGCGCCAGCAGCTTTGGGGGTACGAACACTGAAGCTTTCTTT.

CDR3 DNA: TGTGCCACCAGCAAAATACAAAAGAATGAAGCTTTCTTT. This sequence encodes CATSKIQKNEAFF. The rearrangement uses TRBV15 and TRBJ1-1; D not certain. V lost 4 bases, J lost 7 bases, and 13 bases lay in between. Per germline, CDR1 LNHNV and CDR2 YYDKDF (reference sequence). The CDR3 is 13 amino acids.